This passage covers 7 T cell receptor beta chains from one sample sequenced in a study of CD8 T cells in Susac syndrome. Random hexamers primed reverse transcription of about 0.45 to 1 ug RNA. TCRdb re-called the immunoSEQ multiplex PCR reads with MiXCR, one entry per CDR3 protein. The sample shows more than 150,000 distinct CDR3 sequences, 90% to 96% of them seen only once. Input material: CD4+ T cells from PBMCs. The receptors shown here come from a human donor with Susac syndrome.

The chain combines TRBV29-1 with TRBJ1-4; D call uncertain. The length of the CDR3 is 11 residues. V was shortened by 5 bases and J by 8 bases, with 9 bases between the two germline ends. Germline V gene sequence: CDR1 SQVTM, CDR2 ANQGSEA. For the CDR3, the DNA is TGCAGCGTTCGAGAGCGAGAAAAACTGTTTTTT. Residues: CSVREREKLFF.

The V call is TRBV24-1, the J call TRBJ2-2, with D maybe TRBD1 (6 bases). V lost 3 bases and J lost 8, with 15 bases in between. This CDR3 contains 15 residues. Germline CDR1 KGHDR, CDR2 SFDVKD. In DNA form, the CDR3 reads TGTGCCACCAGTGATCCGGGGACATCTACAGGGGAGCTGTTTTTT. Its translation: CATSDPGTSTGELFF.

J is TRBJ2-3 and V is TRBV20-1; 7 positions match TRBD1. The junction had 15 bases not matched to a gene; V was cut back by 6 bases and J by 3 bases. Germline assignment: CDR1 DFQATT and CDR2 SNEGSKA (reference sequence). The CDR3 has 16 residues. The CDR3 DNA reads TGCAGTGCCCACAGAGGGACAGCAATTGGGACAGATACGCAGTATTTT. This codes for CSAHRGTAIGTDTQYF.

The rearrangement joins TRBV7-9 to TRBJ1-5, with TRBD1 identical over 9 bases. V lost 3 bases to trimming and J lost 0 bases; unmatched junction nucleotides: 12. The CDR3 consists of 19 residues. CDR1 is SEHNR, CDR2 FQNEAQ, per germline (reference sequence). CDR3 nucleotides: TGTGCCAGCAGCTTGGGGGCCGGGACAGGGACGTATAGCAATCAGCCCCAGCATTTT. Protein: CASSLGAGTGTYSNQPQHF. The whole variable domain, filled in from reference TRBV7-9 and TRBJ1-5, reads DTGVSQNPRHKITKRGQNVTFRCDPISEHNRLYWYRQTLGQGPEFLTYFQNEAQLEKSRLLSDRFSAERPKGSFSTLEIQRTEQGDSAMYLCASSLGAGTGTYSNQPQHFGDGTRLSIL.

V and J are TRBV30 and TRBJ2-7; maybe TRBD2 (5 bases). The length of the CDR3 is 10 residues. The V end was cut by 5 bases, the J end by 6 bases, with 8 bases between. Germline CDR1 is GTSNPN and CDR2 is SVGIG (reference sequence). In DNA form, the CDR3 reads TGTGCCTGGGGCCGGGGCGAGCAGTACTTC. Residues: CAWGRGEQYF. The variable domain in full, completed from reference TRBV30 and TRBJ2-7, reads SQTIHQWPATLVQPVGSPLSLECTVEGTSNPNLYWYRQAAGRGLQLLFYSVGIGQISSEVPQNLSASRPQDRQFILSSKKLLLSDSGFYLCAWGRGEQYFGPGTRLTVT.

The CDR3 protein is CATSRAASIHNEQFF. As DNA, the CDR3 is TGTGCCACCAGCAGAGCGGCTAGCATACACAATGAGCAGTTCTTC. The chain joins TRBV15 to TRBJ2-1; D possibly corresponds to TRBD2 (5 bases). Deletions cut 1 base from V and 5 bases from J, with 12 bases between. The germline CDR1 and CDR2 sequences are LNHNV and YYDKDF (reference sequence). CDR3 length: 15 amino acids.

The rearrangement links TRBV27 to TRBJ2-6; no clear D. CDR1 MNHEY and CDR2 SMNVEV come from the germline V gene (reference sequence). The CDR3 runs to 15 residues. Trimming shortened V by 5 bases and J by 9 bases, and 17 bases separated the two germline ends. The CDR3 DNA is TGTGCCAGCAGTCGGTCCGCCCATGGTGGCAACGTCCTGACTTTC. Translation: CASSRSAHGGNVLTF.